A single sample gave rise to the 21 T cell receptor beta chains below, sequenced in a study of blood T cell repertoires in COVID-19. Here immunoSEQ multiplex PCR was the method, and the copy in TCRdb shows in-frame clones only, minus some. The table includes approximately 300,000 clones, roughly 80% detected once. The specimen was peripheral blood. Receptor source: a woman in her fifties or sixties with active or convalescent COVID-19.

The V call is TRBV6-2 or TRBV6-3, the J call TRBJ2-6; D might be TRBD1 (6 bases). Germline V gives CDR1 MNHEY, CDR2 SVGEGT. The CDR3 runs 16 residues. Trimming removed 6 bases from V and 4 bases from J, with 16 bases in between. As DNA, the CDR3 is TGTGCCAGCAGCCGGACAGCCCGTCGGGGGGCCAACGTCCTGACTTTC. It yields the protein CASSRTARRGANVLTF.

V is TRBV7-2 and J is TRBJ2-1; 7 bases match TRBD2. V shed 2 bases, J shed 6 bases, and the junction held 4 bases outside the gene matches. There are 14 residues in the CDR3. Germline CDR1 is SGHTA and CDR2 is FQGNSA. Here the CDR3 reads CASSLRAGSNEQFF. CDR3 nucleotides: TGTGCCAGCAGCTTAAGAGCGGGGTCCAATGAGCAGTTCTTC.

V is TRBV19 and J is TRBJ1-5; the D is unclear. V was cut by 9 bases and J by 3 bases, with 15 bases left in between. From germline, CDR1 is LNHDA and CDR2 SQIVND (reference sequence). CDR3 length: 14 residues. In nucleotides, the CDR3 is TGTGCCAGCTCGGGAGGGCCCCTCAATCAGCCCCAGCATTTT. This sequence encodes CASSGGPLNQPQHF.

This clone appeared a single time. The chain links TRBV5-4 to TRBJ2-1; 9 positions agree with TRBD2. The CDR3 is 16 amino acids. The J segment lost 5 bases and the V segment lost 4 bases, leaving 10 bases of the junction unmatched. CDR1 and CDR2 from the germline V gene are SGHNT and YYREEE (reference sequence). The CDR3 sequence is CASSRGLAGNHNEQFF. The CDR3, as DNA: TGTGCCAGCAGCCGCGGCCTAGCGGGGAACCACAATGAGCAGTTCTTC.

The chain carries TRBV3-1 (or the pseudogene TRBV3-2) and TRBJ1-5; D remains unclear. The CDR3 contains 13 residues. Per germline, CDR1 LGHDT and CDR2 YNNKEL (reference sequence). Trimming took off 0 bases at V and 15 bases at J, with 15 bases between the two ends. CDR3 coding DNA: TGTGCCAGCAGCCAAGATAGGAGTACGGCCCCGCATTTT. Its translation: CASSQDRSTAPHF.

This chain uses TRBV2 with TRBJ2-2; 9 bases map to TRBD1. Germline CDR1 is SNHLY and CDR2 is FYNNEI. Trimming took 4 bases from V and 7 from J; bases not matched to a gene: 7. There are 15 residues in the CDR3. Here the CDR3 DNA reads TGTGCCAGCAGTGTGGTGACAGGGGGTTACGGGGAGCTGTTTTTT. It translates to CASSVVTGGYGELFF.

This sequence joins TRBV10-3 and TRBJ1-4; 8 nucleotides line up with TRBD1. Germline assignment: CDR1 ENHRY and CDR2 SYGVKD. The junction had 9 bases not matched to a gene; V was cut back by 5 bases and J by 7 bases. The CDR3 loop spans 15 amino acids. DNA of the CDR3: TGTGCCATCAGTCCCCGACAGGGGACGAGTGAAAAACTGTTTTTT. Translating gives CAISPRQGTSEKLFF.

V and J are TRBV7-8 and TRBJ1-1; perhaps TRBD1 as D (5 bases). Trimming took off 2 bases at V and 8 bases at J, with 18 bases between the two ends. Germline-derived CDR1 and CDR2 are SGHVS and FQNEAQ. The CDR3 has 15 residues. CDR3 protein: CASSLTPRQGQEAFF. The CDR3 nucleotides are TGTGCCAGCAGCTTAACCCCTAGGCAGGGCCAAGAAGCTTTCTTT.

The rearrangement uses TRBV4-2 and TRBJ2-2, with 13 bases identical to TRBD2. V shed 5 bases and J 7 bases; nucleotides not matched to a gene: 4. This CDR3 is 15 amino acids long. The germline CDR1 and CDR2 sequences are LGHNA and YNFKEQ. CDR3 residues: CASSTGTSGIGELFF. DNA for the CDR3: TGTGCCAGCAGCACCGGGACTAGCGGGATCGGGGAGCTGTTTTTT.

V and J are TRBV18 and TRBJ1-3, with D unclear. Germline lookup yields CDR1 KGHSH and CDR2 LQKENI. The CDR3 spans 16 residues. V lost 3 bases and J lost 4, with 16 bases in between. The CDR3 sequence is CASSPLSAEEGNTIYF. CDR3 bases: TGTGCCAGCTCACCCTTGTCCGCCGAGGAAGGAAACACCATATATTTT.

The chain uses TRBV19 and TRBJ2-7, with 12 bases lining up with TRBD2. The CDR3 covers 16 residues. Looked up from germline, CDR1 is LNHDA and CDR2 is SQIVND (reference sequence). J lost 6 bases, V lost 4 bases, and 10 bases had no gene match. CDR3 amino acids: CASSTRTSGTPVEQYF. Written as DNA, the CDR3 is TGTGCCAGTAGTACCAGGACTAGCGGGACCCCCGTCGAGCAGTACTTC.

V and J are TRBV7-2 and TRBJ2-1; 7 bases align to TRBD2. V lost 0 bases to trimming and J lost 5 bases; unmatched junction nucleotides: 7. CDR3 length: 16 amino acids. Germline CDR1 SGHTA, CDR2 FQGNSA. This CDR3 reads CASSLASLADDNEQFF. The CDR3 region has the DNA TGTGCCAGCAGCTTAGCAAGCCTAGCGGACGACAATGAGCAGTTCTTC.

This rearrangement joins TRBV7-9 to TRBJ1-2; D not certain. The CDR3 is 14 amino acids. V lost 3 bases and J lost 0, with 8 bases in between. CDR1 and CDR2 from the germline V gene are SEHNR and FQNEAQ (reference sequence). The CDR3 bases are TGTGCCAGCAGCTTTACAGAATCTAACTATGGCTACACCTTC. This gives the protein CASSFTESNYGYTF. Together with reference TRBV7-9 and TRBJ1-2, the CDR3 gives the full variable domain: DTGVSQNPRHKITKRGQNVTFRCDPISEHNRLYWYRQTLGQGPEFLTYFQNEAQLEKSRLLSDRFSAERPKGSFSTLEIQRTEQGDSAMYLCASSFTESNYGYTFGSGTRLTVV.

A single count supports this clone. V gene TRBV7-9 combines with J gene TRBJ2-7, with TRBD2 identical over 11 bases. Germline V gene sequence: CDR1 SEHNR, CDR2 FQNEAQ (reference sequence). The CDR3 has 17 amino acids. The ends lost 3 bases at V and 5 bases at J; junction bases unmatched: 12. In DNA, the CDR3 is TGTGCCAGCAGCTTGGGGGCACTAGCGGGAGATTTCCACGAGCAGTACTTC. Its translation is CASSLGALAGDFHEQYF.

V usage is TRBV28 and J usage is TRBJ1-4; 10 bases align to TRBD1. Germline V gene sequence: CDR1 MDHEN, CDR2 SYDVKM. The junction had 12 bases not matched to a gene; V was cut back by 5 bases and J by 9 bases. CDR3 length: 16 amino acids. The CDR3 region has the DNA TGTGCCAGCAGTCCCCCGGGACAGGGGATAGCACAAAAACTGTTTTTT. Translating gives CASSPPGQGIAQKLFF.

This chain connects TRBV10-3 to TRBJ2-7; weak D call: TRBD2 (6 bases). V shed 8 bases and J shed 7 bases, with 18 bases lying between them. The CDR3 is 13 amino acids. The V gene's germline CDR1 is ENHRY and CDR2 SYGVKD. The DNA of the CDR3 is TGTGCCATCGGGGGACTCCCTTCGGGGGAGCAGTACTTC. Amino acid sequence: CAIGGLPSGEQYF.

CDR3 region: CASLGTQGYEQYF. In DNA form, the CDR3 reads TGTGCCAGTCTGGGGACACAGGGGTACGAGCAGTACTTC. The chain couples TRBV2 to TRBJ2-7; 7 nucleotides line up with TRBD1. The CDR3 covers 13 residues. Germline assignment: CDR1 SNHLY and CDR2 FYNNEI. The junction had 9 bases not matched to a gene; V was cut back by 9 bases and J by 4 bases.

Here the CDR3 reads CARNPTGLNTEAFF. In DNA, the CDR3 is TGCGCCAGGAATCCCACAGGTTTGAACACTGAAGCTTTCTTT. The V call is TRBV10-1, the J call TRBJ1-1; TRBD1 is a possible D gene (5 bases). The germline V and J ends were trimmed by 9 bases and 0 bases, with 14 bases remaining between them. There are 14 residues in the CDR3. Germline assignment: CDR1 WNHNN and CDR2 SYGVQD (reference sequence).

V gene TRBV9 combines with J gene TRBJ2-1; 10 bases line up with TRBD2. Trimming took 4 bases from V and 0 from J; bases not matched to a gene: 4. CDR1 and CDR2 (germline): SGDLS, YYNGEE. The CDR3 contains 16 residues. The CDR3 DNA sequence: TGTGCCAGCAGCATATCTAGCGGGAGCTCCTACAATGAGCAGTTCTTC. Amino acid sequence: CASSISSGSSYNEQFF. Variable domain in full (rest from reference TRBV9 and TRBJ2-1): DSGVTQTPKHLITATGQRVTLRCSPRSGDLSVYWYQQSLDQGLQFLIQYYNGEERAKGNILERFSAQQFPDLHSELNLSSLELGDSALYFCASSISSGSSYNEQFFGPGTRLTVL.

The chain's CDR3 is CASSQNRGRGETQYF. The CDR3 DNA reads TGTGCCAGCAGCCAAAACAGGGGAAGGGGAGAGACCCAGTACTTC. The genes are TRBV3-1 (or the pseudogene TRBV3-2) and TRBJ2-5; 7 bases line up with TRBD1. CDR3 length equals 15 residues. Losses at the gene ends were 2 bases for V and 4 bases for J; bases not matched to a gene: 7. Per germline, CDR1 LGHDT and CDR2 YNNKEL (reference sequence).

The chain is built from TRBV5-5 and TRBJ2-7; D unresolved. Germline V lookup: CDR1 SGHKS, CDR2 YYEKEE (reference sequence). The CDR3 contains 11 residues. Trimming removed 0 bases at V and 6 bases at J, with 4 bases between. CDR3 nucleotide sequence: TGTGCCAGCAGCTTGGATCGCGAGCAGTACTTC. Its translation: CASSLDREQYF.